This entry is about one TCR beta chain. Its specificity is not known. Healthy Caucasians supplied all donations. Using its own MiXCR run on the 5' RACE reads, TCRdb lists one record per CDR3 protein. This table has 400,000 to 550,000 distinct CDR3 sequences, 20% to 30% appearing once. The data belong to a study of identical twins. Study conclusions and caveats: With abundant cord blood beta clonotypes, insertions were fewer; memory repertoires showed no such pattern. The study found weaker excess twin sharing in beta out-of-frame sequences.

The CDR3 extends over 15 amino acids. Trimming at V came to 4 bases and at J to 2 bases, leaving 3 bases not matched to a gene. Germline V gives CDR1 SGHDT, CDR2 YYEEEE. This sample was also put to use in a study of T cells expressing NK-cell markers.

What was sequenced was CD4+ T cells sorted from blood. The source is a woman aged 18-29 years in good health. The rearrangement links TRBV5-6 to TRBJ2-1; 10 bases map to TRBD2. CDR3 in amino acids: CASSPLAGPYNEQFF. The CDR3 nucleotides read TGTGCCAGCAGCCCACTAGCGGGACCCTACAATGAGCAGTTCTTC.